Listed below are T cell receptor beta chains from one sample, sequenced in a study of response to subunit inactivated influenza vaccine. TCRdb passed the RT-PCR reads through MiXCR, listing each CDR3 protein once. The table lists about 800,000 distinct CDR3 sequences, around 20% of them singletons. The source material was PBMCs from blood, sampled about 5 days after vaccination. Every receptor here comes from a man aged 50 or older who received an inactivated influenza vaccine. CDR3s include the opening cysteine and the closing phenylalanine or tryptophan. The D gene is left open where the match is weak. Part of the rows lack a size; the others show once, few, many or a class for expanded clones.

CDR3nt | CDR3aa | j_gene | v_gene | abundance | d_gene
TGTGCCAGCAGTTACCCCATAGCGGGGGGTACCGGGGAGCTGTTTTTT | CASSYPIAGGTGELFF | TRBJ2-2 | TRBV6-2/TRBV6-3 | NA | TRBD2
TGTGCCAGCAGCCCGGGACTAGCGGGAGTGGATGAGCAGTTCTTC | CASSPGLAGVDEQFF | TRBJ2-1 | TRBV7-3 | many | TRBD2
TGCGCCAGCAGCCGGGAACAGGGACGCACCGGGGAGCTGTTTTTT | CASSREQGRTGELFF | TRBJ2-2 | TRBV4-3 | few | NA
TGTGCCAGCAGCTTTCCGGGACTAGCGGGAGGCAATGAGCAGTTCTTC | CASSFPGLAGGNEQFF | TRBJ2-1 | TRBV7-9 | many | TRBD2
TGTGCCAGCAGCCAACGACGGGGTGGGGGTGAGCAGTTCTTC | CASSQRRGGGEQFF | TRBJ2-1 | TRBV4-2 | few | NA
TGCGCCGGCAGCTTGGCCGGGGGCTCCTACGAGCAGTACTTC | CAGSLAGGSYEQYF | TRBJ2-7 | TRBV5-1 | NA | NA
TGTGCCACCAGTGGCTCGAGTCCCTACGAGCAGTACTTC | CATSGSSPYEQYF | TRBJ2-7 | TRBV24-1 | NA | NA
TGCAGTGCCCCCTCTCGACTAGCGGGGGCGTTGTACGAGCAGTACTTC | CSAPSRLAGALYEQYF | TRBJ2-7 | TRBV20-1 | few | TRBD2
TGTGCCAGAAGCTTAGCCCAAAGGGTGGGGACCCAGTACTTC | CARSLAQRVGTQYF | TRBJ2-5 | TRBV7-2 | NA | NA
TGTGCCAGCAGGACTACCGGGACCCGAGAGCTGTTTTTT | CASRTTGTRELFF | TRBJ2-2 | TRBV7-2 | few | NA
TGTGCCAGCAGCCTTATCGGGACAGGCCCACTCCTTAACTATGGCTACACCTTC | CASSLIGTGPLLNYGYTF | TRBJ1-2 | TRBV11-1 | NA | TRBD1
TGTGCCGCCGCCACCGGAGTTTACGAGCAGTACTTC | CAAATGVYEQYF | TRBJ2-7 | TRBV28 | many | NA
TGTGCCAGCAGGAAACAGGGCCTAGGCAGTTGGGAGACCCAGTACTTC | CASRKQGLGSWETQYF | TRBJ2-5 | TRBV6-1 | few | NA
TGTGCCAGCAGTCCGGATATGGGGTATAATTCACCCCTCCACTTT | CASSPDMGYNSPLHF | TRBJ1-6 | TRBV12-3/TRBV12-4 | many | NA
TGTGCCAGCACGGGCCGGGGCGCAGGGTATGGCTACACCTTC | CASTGRGAGYGYTF | TRBJ1-2 | TRBV6-1 | few | NA
TGCGCCAGCAGCCAAGATTTTTCCAGCTCAAACACTGAAGCTTTCTTT | CASSQDFSSSNTEAFF | TRBJ1-1 | TRBV4-3 | few | NA
TGTGCCAGCAGTAATAACAGGGCTTCCTATGGCTACACCTTC | CASSNNRASYGYTF | TRBJ1-2 | TRBV28 | few | NA
TGCAGCGTTGTGAACCCTATGGGTTCGGCCACTGAAGCTTTCTTT | CSVVNPMGSATEAFF | TRBJ1-1 | TRBV29-1 | NA | NA
TGTGCCAGCAGCTTCGGGACTCCACGCACAGATACGCAGTATTTT | CASSFGTPRTDTQYF | TRBJ2-3 | TRBV4-2 | many | NA
TGTGCCAGCAGATTTGGAAGCGGGATCGGCGACGAGCAGTACTTC | CASRFGSGIGDEQYF | TRBJ2-7 | TRBV7-2 | NA | TRBD2
TGTGCCAGCAGTACCGGGGGAACCTACGAGCAGTACTTC | CASSTGGTYEQYF | TRBJ2-7 | TRBV12-3/TRBV12-4 | NA | NA
TGTGCCAGCAGTCTGGGGACTAGCGGGCCCCAAGAGACCCAGTACTTC | CASSLGTSGPQETQYF | TRBJ2-5 | TRBV12-3/TRBV12-4 | few | TRBD2
TGCGCCAGCACCGAGGCTTACTCTGGGGCCAACGTCCTGACTTTC | CASTEAYSGANVLTF | TRBJ2-6 | TRBV5-1 | NA | NA
TGTGCCAGCAGCCCGAGCATTAATTCACCCCTCCACTTT | CASSPSINSPLHF | TRBJ1-6 | TRBV12-3/TRBV12-4 | NA | NA
TGCGCCAGCAGCCAAGACGCTAGCGGGAGGACATACACAGATACGCAGTATTTT | CASSQDASGRTYTDTQYF | TRBJ2-3 | TRBV4-3 | NA | TRBD2
TGTGCCAGCAGTGTGACAGGGGAGAGGACGAATACGCAGTATTTT | CASSVTGERTNTQYF | TRBJ2-3 | TRBV5-5 | NA | TRBD1
TGTGCCAGCAGCCGACTAGCGATCGCCCCTGATGGGCAGTTCTTC | CASSRLAIAPDGQFF | TRBJ2-1 | TRBV7-2 | NA | TRBD2
TGTGCCAGCAGTTACCAATTCGGGTCTTATGGCTACACCTTC | CASSYQFGSYGYTF | TRBJ1-2 | TRBV6-2/TRBV6-3 | NA | NA
TGTGCCAGCAGTTACTCGTCCGGGACAGGGGGGGAAACTGAAGCTTTCTTT | CASSYSSGTGGETEAFF | TRBJ1-1 | TRBV6-5 | NA | TRBD1
TGTGCCAGCAGCCCATACCTTAGCGGGAGCACAGATACGCAGTATTTT | CASSPYLSGSTDTQYF | TRBJ2-3 | TRBV7-2 | many | TRBD2